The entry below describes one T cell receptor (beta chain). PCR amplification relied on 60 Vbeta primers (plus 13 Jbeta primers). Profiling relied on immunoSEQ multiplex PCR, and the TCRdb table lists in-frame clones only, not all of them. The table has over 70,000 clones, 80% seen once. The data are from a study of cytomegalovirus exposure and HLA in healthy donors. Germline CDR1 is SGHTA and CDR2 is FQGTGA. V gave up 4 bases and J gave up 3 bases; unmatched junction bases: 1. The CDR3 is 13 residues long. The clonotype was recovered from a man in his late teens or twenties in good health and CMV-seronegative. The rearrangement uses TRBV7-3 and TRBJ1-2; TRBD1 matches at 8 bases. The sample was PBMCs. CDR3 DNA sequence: TGTGCCAGCAGCTCGGGACAGGACTATGGCTACACCTTC. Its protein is CASSSGQDYGYTF.